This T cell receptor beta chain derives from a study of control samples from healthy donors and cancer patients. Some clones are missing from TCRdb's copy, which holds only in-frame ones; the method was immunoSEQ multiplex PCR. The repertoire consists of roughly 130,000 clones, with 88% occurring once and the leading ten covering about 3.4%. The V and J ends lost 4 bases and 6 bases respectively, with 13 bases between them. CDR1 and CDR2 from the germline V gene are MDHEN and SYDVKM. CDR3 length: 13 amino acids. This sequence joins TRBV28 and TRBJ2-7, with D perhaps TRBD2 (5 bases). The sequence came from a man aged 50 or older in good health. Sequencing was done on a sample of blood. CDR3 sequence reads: CASSSPRDREQYF. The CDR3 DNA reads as TGTGCCAGCAGTTCACCCCGGGATCGCGAGCAGTACTTC.